This TCR beta chain was documented in a study of cytomegalovirus exposure and HLA in healthy donors. Study-level background: An earlier analysis found around 120 million unique TCR beta sequences from about 190 million T cells.

The PCR ran on 60 Vbeta and 13 Jbeta primers. The method was immunoSEQ multiplex PCR; TCRdb's version includes in-frame clones alone and lacks a portion of them. The sample lists under 150,000 clones, around 70% seen once, with around 1.6% in the top ten. Between the trimmed V and J ends, which lost 6 bases and 2 bases, there was a span of 12 bases. CDR1 is GTSNPN and CDR2 is SVGIG in the germline V gene (reference sequence). This CDR3 spans 13 amino acids. The sequenced material came from PBMCs. The TCR comes from a woman between 18 and 29 years old in good health and CMV-seronegative. The gene calls are TRBV30 and TRBJ2-3, with D hard to call. This CDR3 is CACGRRYTDTQYF. CDR3 bases: TGTGCCTGTGGCAGGCGTTACACAGATACGCAGTATTTT.